Listed below are T cell receptor beta chains from one sample, sequenced in a study of T cells in Graves' hyperthyroidism and ophthalmopathy. Via MiXCR, TCRdb re-called the multiplex PCR reads, giving one row per CDR3 protein. The table shows a few hundred thousand distinct CDR3 sequences, with roughly 14% occurring only once. The sample consisted of blood. The receptors stem from a man aged 25-45 years with Graves' hyperthyroidism that later progressed to Graves' ophthalmopathy. Each CDR3 is given with its conserved first and last residue. A D gene is named only where the DNA matches it firmly. Clone size is shown for a subset of rows, as once, few, many or a class of expanded clone.

V gene: TRBV7-9; D gene: -; J gene: TRBJ1-5; clone size: many; CDR3 protein: CASSLGDQPQHF; CDR3 DNA: TGTGCCAGCAGCTTAGGGGATCAGCCCCAGCATTTT
V gene: TRBV2; D gene: -; J gene: TRBJ1-6; clone size: many; CDR3 protein: CASSERIGNSPLHF; CDR3 DNA: TGTGCCAGCAGTGAAAGGATCGGCAATTCACCCCTCCACTTT
V gene: TRBV18; D gene: -; J gene: TRBJ2-1; clone size: many; CDR3 protein: CASSRREAGGDEQFF; CDR3 DNA: TGTGCCAGCTCACGACGGGAGGCAGGGGGCGATGAGCAGTTCTTC
V gene: TRBV6-1; D gene: -; J gene: TRBJ1-4; clone size: few; CDR3 protein: CASSDNRVEKLFF; CDR3 DNA: TGTGCCAGCAGTGATAACAGGGTTGAAAAACTGTTTTTT
V gene: TRBV30; D gene: TRBD1; J gene: TRBJ2-1; clone size: -; CDR3 protein: CAWSPGGEQFF; CDR3 DNA: TGTGCCTGGAGTCCAGGGGGTGAGCAGTTCTTC
V gene: TRBV9; D gene: -; J gene: TRBJ2-2; clone size: few; CDR3 protein: CASSPGGGGQLTGELFF; CDR3 DNA: TGTGCCAGCAGCCCCGGGGGCGGGGGACAACTTACCGGGGAGCTGTTTTTT
V gene: TRBV9; D gene: TRBD1; J gene: TRBJ1-1; clone size: -; CDR3 protein: CASSRQGFGTEAFF; CDR3 DNA: TGTGCCAGCAGCAGACAGGGCTTTGGCACTGAAGCTTTCTTT
V gene: TRBV12-3/TRBV12-4; D gene: -; J gene: TRBJ1-3; clone size: many; CDR3 protein: CASRGTQDSGNTIYF; CDR3 DNA: TGTGCCAGCAGGGGGACGCAAGACTCTGGAAACACCATATATTTT
V gene: TRBV7-8; D gene: -; J gene: TRBJ2-7; clone size: few; CDR3 protein: CASSQEGASIYEQYF; CDR3 DNA: TGTGCCAGCAGTCAGGAGGGGGCTTCGATCTACGAGCAGTACTTC
V gene: TRBV20-1; D gene: -; J gene: TRBJ1-5; clone size: many; CDR3 protein: CSARGGASNQPQHF; CDR3 DNA: TGCAGTGCTAGGGGGGGGGCTAGCAATCAGCCCCAGCATTTT